This T cell receptor beta chain comes out of a study of T cells in Graves' hyperthyroidism and ophthalmopathy. The CDR3 sequence is 13 residues long. V dropped 7 bases and J dropped 5; count of bases not matched to a gene: 9. Germline V gene data show CDR1 as SQVTM and CDR2 as ANQGSEA. This clonotype was found many times. What it binds is not known. Authors of the study amplified TCR beta CDR3 regions from RNA transcripts. HTBI primers were used for first-round RT-PCR of the TCR CDR3. TCRdb analysed the multiplex PCR reads with MiXCR anew, one entry per CDR3 protein. The table includes 200,000 to 300,000 distinct CDR3 sequences, approximately 23% detected once. Each person with ophthalmopathy scored at least 3 on the Clinical Activity Score, reached NOSPECS grade 4 or higher, and had been ill under 3 months. Study-wide results and limits: From stable hyperthyroidism, ophthalmopathy was set apart by a 13 V-J model. Clonotypes that were expanded in thyroid above 0.001 mostly appeared in blood too. Prediction of ophthalmopathy progression came a median 6.5 months pre-onset.

The receptor comes from a woman aged 40 to 50 with Graves' ophthalmopathy. The rearrangement links TRBV29-1 to TRBJ1-1; 8 bases fit TRBD1. Input material: blood. CDR3 amino acids: CSAWTGSRTEAFF. The CDR3 DNA follows: TGCAGCGCGTGGACAGGGTCGAGGACTGAAGCTTTCTTT.